The T cell receptor (beta chain) under discussion was sequenced for a study of blood T cell repertoires in COVID-19. V lost 8 bases, J lost 3 bases, and 11 bases lay in between. From germline, CDR1 is SGHTA and CDR2 FQGNSA. The CDR3 loop spans 13 amino acids. Cohort allocation depended upon clinical history that participants reported. TCRdb keeps only in-frame clones here, not all; method: immunoSEQ multiplex PCR. The sample has some 350,000 clones; 87% are singletons. This clone turned up a few times. The chain recombines TRBV7-2 with TRBJ2-1, with unresolved D. The receptor was isolated from a woman between 25 and 40 years old who had recovered from COVID-19. Sequencing was performed on PBMCs or T cells enriched from blood (not recorded which). The CDR3 bases are TGTGCCAGCGCCCTAAGAGGCTACAATGAGCAGTTCTTC. This codes for CASALRGYNEQFF.